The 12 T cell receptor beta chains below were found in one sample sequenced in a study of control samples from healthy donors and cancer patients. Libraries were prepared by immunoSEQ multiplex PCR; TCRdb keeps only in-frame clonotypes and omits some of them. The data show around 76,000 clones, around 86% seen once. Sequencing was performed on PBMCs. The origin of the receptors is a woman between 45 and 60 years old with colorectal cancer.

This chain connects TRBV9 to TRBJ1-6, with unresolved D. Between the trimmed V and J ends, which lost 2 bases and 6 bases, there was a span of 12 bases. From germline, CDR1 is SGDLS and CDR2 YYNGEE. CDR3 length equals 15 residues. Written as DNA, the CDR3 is TGTGCCAGCAGCGTGGCGTCCGTGGGTAATTCACCCCTCCACTTT. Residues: CASSVASVGNSPLHF.

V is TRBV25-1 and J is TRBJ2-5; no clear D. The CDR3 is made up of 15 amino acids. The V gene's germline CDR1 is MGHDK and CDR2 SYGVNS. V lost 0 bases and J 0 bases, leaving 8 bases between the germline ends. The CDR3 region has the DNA TGTGCCAGCAGTGAATATATGGGGAACCAAGAGACCCAGTACTTC. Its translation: CASSEYMGNQETQYF.

CDR3 residues: CASSDRLDRARNEQYV. CDR3 nucleotide sequence: TGTGCCAGCAGTGACCGATTGGACCGGGCGAGGAACGAGCAGTACGTC. V gene TRBV6-4 combines with J gene TRBJ2-7; D not resolved. Germline V lookup: CDR1 MRHNA, CDR2 SNTAGT. V lost 2 bases and J 5 bases, leaving 19 bases between the germline ends. The CDR3 contains 16 residues.

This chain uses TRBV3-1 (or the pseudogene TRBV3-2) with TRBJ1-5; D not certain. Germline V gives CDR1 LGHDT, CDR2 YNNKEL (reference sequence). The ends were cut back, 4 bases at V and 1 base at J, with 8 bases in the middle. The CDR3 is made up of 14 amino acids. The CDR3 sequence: CASSLRESNQPQHF. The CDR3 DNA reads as TGTGCCAGCAGCCTTAGGGAGAGCAATCAGCCCCAGCATTTT.

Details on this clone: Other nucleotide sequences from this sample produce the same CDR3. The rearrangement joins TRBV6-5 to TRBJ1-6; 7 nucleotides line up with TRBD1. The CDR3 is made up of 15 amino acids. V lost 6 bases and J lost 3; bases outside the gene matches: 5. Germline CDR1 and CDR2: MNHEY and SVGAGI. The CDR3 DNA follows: TGTGCCAGCAGGCTACAGGGGAACTATAATTCACCCCTCCACTTT. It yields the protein CASRLQGNYNSPLHF.

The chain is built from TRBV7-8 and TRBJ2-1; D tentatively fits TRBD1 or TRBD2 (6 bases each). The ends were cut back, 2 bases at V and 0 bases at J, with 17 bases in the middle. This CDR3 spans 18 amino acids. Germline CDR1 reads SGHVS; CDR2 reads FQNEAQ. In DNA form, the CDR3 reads TGTGCCAGCAGCTTATGGCCCCGGGGGCCAGACTCCTACAATGAGCAGTTCTTC. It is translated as CASSLWPRGPDSYNEQFF.

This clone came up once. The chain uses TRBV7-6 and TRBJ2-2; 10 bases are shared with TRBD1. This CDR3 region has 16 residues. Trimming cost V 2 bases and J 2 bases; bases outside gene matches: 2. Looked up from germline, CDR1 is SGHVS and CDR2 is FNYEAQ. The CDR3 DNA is TGTGCCAGCAGCTTAAGGGACAGGGGAAACACCGGGGAGCTGTTTTTT. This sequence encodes CASSLRDRGNTGELFF.

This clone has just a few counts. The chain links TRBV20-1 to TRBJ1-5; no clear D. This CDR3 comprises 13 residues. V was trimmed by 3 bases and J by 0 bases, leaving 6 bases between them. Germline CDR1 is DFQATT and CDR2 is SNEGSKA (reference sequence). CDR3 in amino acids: CSASPDSNQPQHF. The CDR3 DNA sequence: TGCAGTGCTAGTCCGGATAGCAATCAGCCCCAGCATTTT.

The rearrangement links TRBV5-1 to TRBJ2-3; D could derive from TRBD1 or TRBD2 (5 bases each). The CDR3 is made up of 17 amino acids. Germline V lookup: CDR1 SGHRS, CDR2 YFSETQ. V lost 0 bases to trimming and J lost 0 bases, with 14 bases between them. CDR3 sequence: CASSLGRLAGSTDTQYF. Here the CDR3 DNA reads TGCGCCAGCAGCTTGGGGAGGTTGGCAGGGAGCACAGATACGCAGTATTTT.

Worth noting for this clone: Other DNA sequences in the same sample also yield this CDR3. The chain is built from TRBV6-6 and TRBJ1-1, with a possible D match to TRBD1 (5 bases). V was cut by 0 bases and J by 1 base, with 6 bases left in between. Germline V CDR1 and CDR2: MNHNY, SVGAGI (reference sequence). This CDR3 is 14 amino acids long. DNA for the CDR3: TGTGCCAGCAGTTACTCGCAGGGGAACACTGAAGCTTTCTTT. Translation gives CASSYSQGNTEAFF.

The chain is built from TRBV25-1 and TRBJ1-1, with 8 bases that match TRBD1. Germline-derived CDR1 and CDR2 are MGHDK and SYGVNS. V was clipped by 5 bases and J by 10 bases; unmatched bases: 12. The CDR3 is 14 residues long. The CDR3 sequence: CASSKKSQGAGAFF. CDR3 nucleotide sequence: TGTGCCAGCAGTAAAAAATCCCAGGGGGCTGGAGCTTTCTTT.

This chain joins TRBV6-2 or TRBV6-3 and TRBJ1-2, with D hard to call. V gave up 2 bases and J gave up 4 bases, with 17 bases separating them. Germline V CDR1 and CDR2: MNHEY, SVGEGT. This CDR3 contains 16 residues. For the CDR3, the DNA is TGTGCCAGCAGTTACCCTCCAGGAGCGGGATTCTATGGCTACACCTTC. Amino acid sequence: CASSYPPGAGFYGYTF.